This T cell receptor beta chain originates from a study of regulatory T cells in long-lasting Graves disease. The overall study: Under 3 months of antithyroid drugs had been taken by newly diagnosed Graves' patients. Broader study findings: The TCR repertoire of persistent Graves' patients was less diverse than that of newly diagnosed ones.

Trimming left V 0 bases short and J 5 bases short, with 4 bases between. This CDR3 is 12 amino acids long. Germline V gene sequence: CDR1 LNHNV, CDR2 YYDKDF (reference sequence). Time point: newly diagnosed GD, antithyroid drugs for less than 3 months. Scientists built the TCR library using RNA that was extracted from PBMCs. HTBI primers from iRepertoire and Arm-PCR of CDR3 regions yielded the TCR beta libraries. A single record per CDR3 protein comes from TCRdb applying MiXCR to the multiplex PCR reads. Here the sample spans approximately 470,000 distinct CDR3 sequences, roughly 17% being singletons. This clonotype has only a few counts. Its antigen is not identified. The sample was also reused in another study, on T cells in Graves' hyperthyroidism and ophthalmopathy. That work states: The HTBI set primed first-round TCR CDR3 RT-PCR.

Here the sequenced sample was peripheral blood mononuclear cells (PBMCs), taken at new diagnosis, from a patient treated with antithyroid drugs. This sequence originates from a man aged 35 to 55 with Graves disease. This chain links TRBV15 with TRBJ1-1; no firm D call. The CDR3 reads CATSREQTEAFF. In nucleotides, the CDR3 is TGTGCCACCAGCAGAGAACAGACTGAAGCTTTCTTT. The full variable domain, in which reference TRBV15 and TRBJ1-1 provide the parts outside the CDR3, is DAMVIQNPRYQVTQFGKPVTLSCSQTLNHNVMYWYQQKSSQAPKLLFHYYDKDFNNEADTPDNFQSRRPNTSFCFLDIRSPGLGDTAMYLCATSREQTEAFFGQGTRLTVV.